This T cell receptor beta chain was captured in a study of blood T cell repertoires in COVID-19. On the study more broadly: Sites across the United States, Italy and Spain contributed samples from acute and convalescent COVID-19. T cells, B-cell-depleted T cells, or PBMCs supplied cDNA or gDNA.

In the original analysis: Amplified reference gene primers provided the basis for estimating nucleated cell counts. TCRdb keeps only in-frame clones here, not all; method: immunoSEQ multiplex PCR. D and trimming were read from the DNA, whereas the V and J calls and clone size are those reported in that table. The sample has roughly 78,000 clones, 65% to 85% seen once. The length of the CDR3 is 15 residues. The V gene's germline CDR1 is ENHRY and CDR2 SYGVKD. With 6 bases clipped from V and 4 bases from J, the junction kept 11 bases outside the gene matches. This sequence originates from a man over 45 with COVID-19, enrolled during active disease. The material sequenced was peripheral blood. The rearrangement joins TRBV10-3 to TRBJ1-2, with 7 nucleotides matching TRBD1. The CDR3 sequence is CAIRAPGQIRYGYTF. Here the CDR3 DNA reads TGTGCCATCAGGGCTCCGGGACAGATCCGCTATGGCTACACCTTC.